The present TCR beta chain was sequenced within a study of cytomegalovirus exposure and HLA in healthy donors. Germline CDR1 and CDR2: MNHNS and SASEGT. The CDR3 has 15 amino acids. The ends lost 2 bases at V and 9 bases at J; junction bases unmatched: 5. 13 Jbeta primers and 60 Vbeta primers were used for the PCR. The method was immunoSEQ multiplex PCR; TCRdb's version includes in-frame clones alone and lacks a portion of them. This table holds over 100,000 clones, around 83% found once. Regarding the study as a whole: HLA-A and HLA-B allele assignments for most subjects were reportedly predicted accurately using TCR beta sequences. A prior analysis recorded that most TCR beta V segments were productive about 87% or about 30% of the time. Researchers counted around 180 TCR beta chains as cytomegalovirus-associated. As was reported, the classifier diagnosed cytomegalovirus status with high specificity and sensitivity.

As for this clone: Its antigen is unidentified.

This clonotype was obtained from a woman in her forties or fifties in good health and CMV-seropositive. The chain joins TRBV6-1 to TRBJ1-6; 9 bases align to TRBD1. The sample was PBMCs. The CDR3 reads CASSESRTGVSPLHF. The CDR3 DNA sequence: TGTGCCAGCAGTGAATCCCGGACAGGGGTTTCACCCCTCCACTTT.